The 27 T cell receptor beta chains below come from one sample, sequenced in a study of CD8+ T cells in alopecia areata. The treatment: oral pan-JAK inhibitor, 5-10 mg twice daily. Sequencing templates came from extracted RNA that was reverse transcribed into cDNA. The method was immunoSEQ multiplex PCR; TCRdb's version includes in-frame clones alone and lacks a portion of them. Of about 190,000 clones in the sample, 55% to 70% were seen once. The sample here was CD4+ T cells sorted from blood, taken at week 4, from a patient treated with tofacitinib. The receptor source for this set is a human donor with alopecia areata.

The V call is TRBV30, the J call TRBJ1-5, with 7 bases fitting TRBD1. The CDR3 has 14 residues. J lost 5 bases, V lost 5 bases, and 9 bases had no gene match. Germline V lookup: CDR1 GTSNPN, CDR2 SVGIG (reference sequence). In nucleotides, the CDR3 is TGTGCCTGGGATAAACAGGGGATTGATCAGCCCCAGCATTTT. Protein sequence: CAWDKQGIDQPQHF.

This chain uses TRBV30 with TRBJ2-2, with 8 positions matching TRBD2. Trimming cost V 4 bases and J 5 bases; bases outside gene matches: 9. Looked up from germline, CDR1 is GTSNPN and CDR2 is SVGIG (reference sequence). The CDR3 runs 15 residues. The CDR3: CAWTPPGLGTGELFF. CDR3 bases: TGTGCCTGGACCCCGCCGGGACTAGGGACCGGGGAGCTGTTTTTT.

The chain joins TRBV2 to TRBJ1-1, with 8 bases identical to TRBD1. The trim removed 4 bases at V and 5 bases at J, leaving 6 bases unmatched. The CDR3 contains 14 residues. CDR1 and CDR2 from the germline V gene are SNHLY and FYNNEI. CDR3 residues: CASSGTGGRTEAFF. CDR3 nucleotide sequence: TGTGCCAGCAGTGGAACAGGGGGAAGGACTGAAGCTTTCTTT.

The rearrangement uses TRBV18 and TRBJ2-5; 7 bases are shared with TRBD1. This CDR3 is 13 amino acids long. Unmatched junction bases numbered 2, after V lost 4 bases and J lost 3 bases. Looked up from germline, CDR1 is KGHSH and CDR2 is LQKENI. The CDR3 reads CASSLGQKETQYF. The CDR3 bases are TGTGCCAGCTCACTGGGACAGAAAGAGACCCAGTACTTC.

This rearrangement joins TRBV30 to TRBJ1-1; D gene uncertain. The CDR3 runs 12 residues. Germline values: CDR1 GTSNPN, CDR2 SVGIG (reference sequence). The CDR3 is CAFVPFHTEAFF. The CDR3 DNA reads as TGTGCTTTTGTACCATTCCACACTGAAGCTTTCTTT.

The genes are TRBV30 and TRBJ2-7; 9 bases are shared with TRBD1. The V gene end was trimmed by 1 base and the J gene end by 6 bases; junction bases not matched to a gene: 13. The germline V gene encodes CDR1 GTSNPN and CDR2 SVGIG (reference sequence). The CDR3 covers 16 residues. The CDR3 bases are TGTGCCTGGAGTGACAGGGACAGGGTGTATATGGTCGAGCAGTACTTC. It specifies CAWSDRDRVYMVEQYF.

The V call is TRBV29-1, the J call TRBJ2-3; unclear D gene. From germline, CDR1 is SQVTM and CDR2 ANQGSEA. V gave up 4 bases and J gave up 3 bases, with 5 bases separating them. This CDR3 has 11 residues. In nucleotides, the CDR3 is TGCAGCGTTGCACAGACAGATACGCAGTATTTT. Its translation is CSVAQTDTQYF.

In this sample, this clone turned up a few times. The chain is built from TRBV7-9 and TRBJ1-5; D gene uncertain. The CDR3 spans 13 residues. V lost 6 bases and J lost 4, with 10 bases in between. Germline V gives CDR1 SEHNR, CDR2 FQNEAQ (reference sequence). The CDR3: CASSTASNQPQHF. In nucleotides, the CDR3 is TGTGCCAGCAGTACAGCATCTAATCAGCCCCAGCATTTT.

The chain carries TRBV7-2 and TRBJ2-2, with 8 bases that match TRBD1. The V gene end was trimmed by 4 bases and the J gene end by 9 bases; junction bases not matched to a gene: 7. This CDR3 has 14 residues. Germline CDR1 SGHTA, CDR2 FQGNSA. CDR3 region: CASSSDRVIRELFF. The CDR3 DNA reads as TGTGCCAGCAGCTCGGACAGGGTTATCCGGGAGCTGTTTTTT.

As DNA, the CDR3 is TGTGCCAGCAGCGCACTCCGTGGCACTGAAGCTTTCTTT. Translated, it gives CASSALRGTEAFF. V is TRBV2 and J is TRBJ1-1; D unclear. The CDR3 is 13 amino acids. CDR1 and CDR2 from the germline V gene are SNHLY and FYNNEI. V was clipped by 6 bases and J by 4 bases, with 12 bases between them.

The genes are TRBV20-1 and TRBJ2-5; D uncertain. CDR1 DFQATT and CDR2 SNEGSKA come from the germline V gene (reference sequence). Trimming left V 6 bases short and J 9 bases short, with 14 bases between. The CDR3 contains 11 residues. The CDR3 DNA reads as TGCAGTGCAAGGGCTCGATCTGCCCAGTACTTC. This codes for CSARARSAQYF.

The J gene is TRBJ1-1, the V gene TRBV29-1; unclear D gene. The CDR3 loop spans 10 amino acids. The V and J ends lost 6 bases and 4 bases respectively, with 6 bases between them. CDR1 and CDR2 (germline): SQVTM, ANQGSEA. This CDR3 reads CSVRSTEAFF. In DNA form, the CDR3 reads TGCAGCGTCCGCAGCACTGAAGCTTTCTTT.

This rearrangement joins TRBV4-3 to TRBJ1-2; perhaps TRBD1 as D (5 bases). The ends were cut back, 5 bases at V and 8 bases at J, with 18 bases in the middle. CDR1 and CDR2 (germline): LGHNA, YSLEER. The CDR3 runs 14 residues. DNA of the CDR3: TGCGCCAGCAGCTCCGGACGGGGCGGGGGAGGCTACACCTTC. Its translation is CASSSGRGGGGYTF.

The chain carries TRBV5-1 and TRBJ2-5; TRBD1 or TRBD2 may be the D gene (5 bases each). There are 14 residues in the CDR3. Germline V gene data show CDR1 as SGHRS and CDR2 as YFSETQ. Trimming took off 4 bases at V and 5 bases at J, with 15 bases between the two ends. The CDR3 DNA follows: TGCGCCAGCAGCGCGGGCCACGGGACGGAGACCCAGTACTTC. Its protein product is CASSAGHGTETQYF.

The chain combines TRBV29-1 with TRBJ2-7, with 8 positions matching TRBD2. The germline V gene has CDR1 SQVTM and CDR2 ANQGSEA. This CDR3 is built from 12 residues. V gave up 7 bases and J gave up 6 bases; unmatched junction bases: 8. This chain's CDR3 is CSASGGGFEQYF. For the CDR3, the DNA is TGCAGCGCCTCGGGAGGGGGATTCGAGCAGTACTTC.

There are a few counts of this clone. The rearrangement joins TRBV2 to TRBJ1-5; 11 bases fit TRBD1. The CDR3 spans 14 residues. Per the germline V gene, CDR1 is SNHLY and CDR2 is FYNNEI. With 6 bases clipped from V and 4 bases from J, the junction kept 2 bases outside the gene matches. The CDR3 loop reads CASRGTGGNQPQHF. The DNA of the CDR3 is TGTGCCAGCAGGGGGACAGGGGGGAATCAGCCCCAGCATTTT.

The V gene is TRBV29-1, the J gene TRBJ1-1; the match to TRBD1 covers 7 bases. The length of the CDR3 is 13 residues. V was pared by 3 bases and J by 2 bases, with 3 bases of the junction left unmatched. Germline values: CDR1 SQVTM, CDR2 ANQGSEA. CDR3 sequence: CSVEQGGNTEAFF. The CDR3, as DNA: TGCAGCGTTGAGCAGGGGGGAAACACTGAAGCTTTCTTT.

The V call is TRBV6-4, the J call TRBJ2-7; D is perhaps TRBD1 (6 bases). Deletions cut 9 bases from V and 3 bases from J, with 18 bases between. The V gene's germline CDR1 is MRHNA and CDR2 SNTAGT. The CDR3 loop spans 14 amino acids. The CDR3 DNA reads as TGTGCCAGTTCCTGGCAGGGGAGTATCTACGAGCAGTACTTC. Translated: CASSWQGSIYEQYF.

The chain carries TRBV30 and TRBJ1-1; a possible D gene is TRBD1 (5 bases). Germline V gene sequence: CDR1 GTSNPN, CDR2 SVGIG (reference sequence). The CDR3 sequence is 15 residues long. Trimming left V 3 bases short and J 4 bases short, with 18 bases between. In DNA, the CDR3 is TGTGCCTGGAGCCCCTGGGAGGGTAGGGGCACTGAAGCTTTCTTT. This sequence encodes CAWSPWEGRGTEAFF.

This clone showed up many times. This rearrangement joins TRBV7-2 to TRBJ2-3; D is unclear. The CDR3 is made up of 13 amino acids. CDR1 and CDR2 from the germline V gene are SGHTA and FQGNSA. Trimming cost V 3 bases and J 4 bases, with 8 bases left between them. CDR3 region: CASSFGYADTQYF. In DNA form, the CDR3 reads TGTGCCAGCAGCTTCGGCTACGCAGATACGCAGTATTTT.

The V gene is TRBV7-2, the J gene TRBJ2-3; the match to TRBD2 covers 11 bases. The CDR3 has 16 amino acids. Germline V CDR1 and CDR2: SGHTA, FQGNSA. The V gene end was trimmed by 3 bases and the J gene end by 1 base; junction bases not matched to a gene: 3. Here the CDR3 reads CASSLEGLAGTDTQYF. CDR3 nucleotide sequence: TGTGCCAGCAGCTTGGAGGGACTAGCGGGCACAGATACGCAGTATTTT. The full variable domain, in which reference TRBV7-2 and TRBJ2-3 provide the parts outside the CDR3, is GAGVSQSPSNKVTEKGKDVELRCDPISGHTALYWYRQSLGQGLEFLIYFQGNSAPDKSGLPSDRFSAERTGGSVSTLTIQRTQQEDSAVYLCASSLEGLAGTDTQYFGPGTRLTVL.

The CDR3, as DNA: TGTGCCAGCAGCTTAAGAACACGTCAGTATGAGGGGTCCGGGGAGCTGTTTTTT. Protein product: CASSLRTRQYEGSGELFF. The chain has TRBV11-2 and TRBJ2-2; the D call may be TRBD1 or TRBD2 (5 bases each). The CDR3 is 18 amino acids. Germline V gene lookup returns CDR1 SGHAT and CDR2 FQNNGV. V gave up 2 bases and J gave up 6 bases, with 22 bases separating them.

This rearrangement joins TRBV27 to TRBJ2-7; D is perhaps TRBD1 or TRBD2 (5 bases each). This CDR3 comprises 15 residues. Germline CDR1 reads MNHEY; CDR2 reads SMNVEV (reference sequence). V was shortened by 6 bases and J by 2 bases, with 17 bases between the two germline ends. DNA for the CDR3: TGTGCCAGCAGACAACGCAGGGACGGAACCTACGAGCAGTACTTC. This translates into CASRQRRDGTYEQYF.

This clone occurred a few times. The sample contains more than one DNA sequence encoding this CDR3. V and J are TRBV28 and TRBJ2-5; D may be TRBD1 (5 bases). CDR1 and CDR2 from the germline V gene are MDHEN and SYDVKM. This CDR3 contains 13 residues. Trimming stripped 2 bases from V and 5 bases from J, with 9 bases between. In nucleotides, the CDR3 is TGTGCCAGCAGTTTAAGGGGTCGGGAGACCCAGTACTTC. Translation gives CASSLRGRETQYF.

The V gene is TRBV29-1, the J gene TRBJ2-7, with 8 bases aligning to TRBD1. The CDR3 consists of 13 residues. The J segment lost 6 bases and the V segment lost 6 bases, leaving 10 bases of the junction unmatched. Germline CDR1 reads SQVTM; CDR2 reads ANQGSEA. CDR3 nucleotide sequence: TGCAGCGTCGTCAGGGGGCGAACAGGCGAGCAGTACTTC. Its protein product is CSVVRGRTGEQYF.

The chain couples TRBV30 to TRBJ1-5; D unclear. V was clipped by 0 bases and J by 1 base, with 10 bases between them. Looked up from germline, CDR1 is GTSNPN and CDR2 is SVGIG (reference sequence). The CDR3 length is 15 residues. CDR3 region: CAWSVGSRSNQPQHF. The CDR3 coding sequence is TGTGCCTGGAGTGTCGGCAGCAGGAGCAATCAGCCCCAGCATTTT.

The rearrangement uses TRBV6-5 and TRBJ1-1; D is ambiguous. This CDR3 is 13 amino acids long. The V gene lost 3 bases and the J gene lost 3 bases, with 8 bases spanning the gap. The germline V gene has CDR1 MNHEY and CDR2 SVGAGI. CDR3 coding DNA: TGTGCCAGCAGTTATAGGTCAGACACTGAAGCTTTCTTT. Its protein is CASSYRSDTEAFF.